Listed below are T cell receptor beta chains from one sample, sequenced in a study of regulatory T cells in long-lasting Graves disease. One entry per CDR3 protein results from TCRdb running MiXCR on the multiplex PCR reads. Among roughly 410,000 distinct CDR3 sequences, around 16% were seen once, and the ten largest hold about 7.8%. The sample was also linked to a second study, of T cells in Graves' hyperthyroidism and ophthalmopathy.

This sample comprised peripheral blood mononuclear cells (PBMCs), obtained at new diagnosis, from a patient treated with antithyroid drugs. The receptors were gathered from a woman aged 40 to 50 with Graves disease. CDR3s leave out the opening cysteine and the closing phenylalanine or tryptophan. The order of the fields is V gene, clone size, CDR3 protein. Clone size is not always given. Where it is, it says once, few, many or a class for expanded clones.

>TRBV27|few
ASSKQGRSGNTIY
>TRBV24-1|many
ATSEVGDYGEQF
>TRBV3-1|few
ASSRAGTSGSGTGELF
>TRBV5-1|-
ASVASGGSTDTQY
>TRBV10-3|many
AISESWLAGGSYNEQF
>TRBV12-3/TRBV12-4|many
ASSFGQITDTQY
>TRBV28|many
ASSLGEKDEQF
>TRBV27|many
ASSLRQGATEAF
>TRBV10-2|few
ASSGGLVRSYNEQF
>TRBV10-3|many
AISELPAGELF
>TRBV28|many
ASSRGGTYEQY
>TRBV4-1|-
ASSQGGADGYT